This T cell receptor beta chain was identified in a study of blood T cell repertoires in COVID-19. Living in 24 US areas, the participants were between roughly 18 and 90 years of age. Trimming stripped 6 bases from V and 6 bases from J, with 9 bases between. The CDR3 is made up of 12 amino acids. The V gene's germline CDR1 is LNHDA and CDR2 SQIVND (reference sequence). Using immunoSEQ multiplex PCR, the repertoire was profiled, and TCRdb retains in-frame clones only, with some absent. The profile shows 400,000 to 500,000 clones, about 88% of them singletons. V and J are TRBV19 and TRBJ2-1; no clear D gene. The clonotype originates from a young woman who had been exposed to COVID-19. Sequencing input: PBMCs or T cells enriched from blood (not recorded which). The CDR3 protein is CASRTTLNEQFF. CDR3 bases: TGTGCCAGTAGGACAACACTCAATGAGCAGTTCTTC.